Listed below are T cell receptor beta chains from one sample, sequenced in a study of OX40 agonist ivuxolimab in advanced cancers. Clones were sequenced by immunoSEQ multiplex PCR, and TCRdb holds only the in-frame ones, with some missing. The repertoire holds tens of thousands of clones, with about 84% as singletons. The source material was CD4+ or CD8+ T cells sorted from blood, sampled in a trial of the OX40 agonist ivuxolimab. Receptors originate from an adult with an advanced solid tumor such as melanoma, head and neck, liver or kidney cancer. CDR3s include the opening cysteine and the closing phenylalanine or tryptophan. A D gene is named only where the DNA matches it firmly. Clone size is shown for a subset of rows, as once, few, many or a class of expanded clone.

abundance	j_gene	d_gene	v_gene	CDR3aa	CDR3nt
NA	TRBJ2-5	NA	TRBV5-8	CASNRDNQETQYF	TGTGCCAGCAACCGGGACAACCAAGAGACCCAGTACTTC
NA	TRBJ1-4	NA	TRBV7-9	CASSLDEELGEKLFF	TGTGCCAGCAGCTTAGATGAAGAATTGGGGGAAAAACTGTTTTTT
NA	TRBJ1-2	TRBD1	TRBV6-6	CASSSLDRGPGYTF	TGTGCCAGCAGTTCCTTGGACAGGGGGCCTGGCTACACCTTC
NA	TRBJ1-2	TRBD1	TRBV4-2	CASSQVPGQTYYGYTF	TGTGCCAGCAGCCAAGTTCCGGGACAGACTTACTATGGCTACACCTTC
NA	TRBJ2-5	NA	TRBV6-1	CASSSAGAGKTQYF	TGTGCCAGCAGTTCCGCCGGGGCCGGGAAGACCCAGTACTTC
NA	TRBJ1-5	NA	TRBV7-9	CASSSGGSLGNQPQHF	TGTGCCAGCAGCTCCGGGGGTTCTTTGGGCAATCAGCCCCAGCATTTT
few	TRBJ2-3	TRBD2	TRBV7-3	CASSPAGGTDTQYF	TGTGCCAGCAGCCCAGCGGGGGGCACAGATACGCAGTATTTT
NA	TRBJ2-1	NA	TRBV6-4	CASSESAAYNEQFF	TGTGCCAGCAGTGAGTCCGCGGCGTACAATGAGCAGTTCTTC
NA	TRBJ1-3	NA	TRBV28	CASLERSSGNTIYF	TGTGCCAGCCTCGAGCGTTCCTCTGGAAACACCATATATTTT
NA	TRBJ1-2	TRBD1	TRBV2	CASSGRDREGDYYGYTF	TGTGCCAGCAGTGGCCGGGACAGGGAAGGGGACTACTATGGCTACACCTTC
NA	TRBJ1-4	NA	TRBV7-9	CARGGLWGNEKLFF	TGTGCCCGAGGGGGATTGTGGGGTAATGAAAAACTGTTTTTT
NA	TRBJ2-3	NA	TRBV30	CAWSALDRDSDTQYF	TGTGCCTGGAGTGCGTTAGACAGAGACAGCGATACGCAGTATTTT
once	TRBJ2-4	NA	TRBV30	CAWSVRAQANIQYF	TGTGCCTGGAGTGTACGAGCGCAGGCAAACATTCAGTACTTC
NA	TRBJ1-3	NA	TRBV30	CAWSGTFMGNTIYF	TGTGCCTGGAGCGGTACCTTCATGGGGAACACCATATATTTT
NA	TRBJ2-7	TRBD2	TRBV6-1	CASSALAGSAYEQYF	TGTGCCAGCAGTGCCTTAGCGGGATCTGCCTACGAGCAGTACTTC
NA	TRBJ1-6	TRBD1	TRBV10-1	CASSPGQGVSPLHF	TGCGCCAGCTCCCCGGGACAGGGGGTATCACCCCTCCACTTT
NA	TRBJ2-1	NA	TRBV5-1	CASSFEGSRYNEQFF	TGCGCCAGCAGCTTTGAAGGGTCTCGGTACAATGAGCAGTTCTTC
few	TRBJ1-2	NA	TRBV6-6	CASRTGLSSSNYGYTF	TGTGCCAGCAGGACCGGCCTTTCTTCTTCTAACTATGGCTACACCTTC
NA	TRBJ1-1	NA	TRBV9	CASSARGNTEAFF	TGTGCCAGCAGCGCGCGGGGGAACACTGAAGCTTTCTTT
NA	TRBJ2-3	NA	TRBV1	CASSHSLRTRADTQYF	TGCGCCAGCAGCCACTCACTCAGGACTAGGGCAGATACGCAGTATTTT
NA	TRBJ2-1	NA	TRBV10-1	CASSELGASSYNEQFF	TGCGCCAGCAGTGAGTTGGGGGCCAGCTCCTACAATGAGCAGTTCTTC
NA	TRBJ2-3	TRBD2	TRBV10-3	CAISGGAEDTQYF	TGTGCCATCAGCGGGGGGGCCGAAGATACGCAGTATTTT
NA	TRBJ1-6	NA	TRBV6-6	CASSYSPRSSPLHF	TGTGCCAGCAGTTACTCGCCCAGGAGTTCACCCCTCCACTTT
once	TRBJ1-2	NA	TRBV28	CASSLKYYGYTF	TGTGCCAGCAGTTTAAAGTACTATGGCTACACCTTC
few	TRBJ1-1	NA	TRBV21-1	CASSKTQGADTEAFF	TGTGCCAGCAGCAAGACTCAGGGAGCGGACACTGAAGCTTTCTTT
NA	TRBJ2-3	TRBD2	TRBV7-2	CASSLAGASDTQYF	TGTGCCAGCAGTCTAGCGGGAGCTAGTGATACGCAGTATTTT
NA	TRBJ2-3	NA	TRBV10-3	CAISEGQGNTDTQYF	TGTGCCATCAGTGAGGGGCAGGGCAACACAGATACGCAGTATTTT
NA	TRBJ2-7	TRBD1	TRBV6-5	CASSRTGGLYEQYF	TGTGCCAGCAGCCGGACAGGGGGCCTCTACGAGCAGTACTTC
NA	TRBJ2-5	TRBD2	TRBV7-2	CASSSSGGAPQETQYF	TGTGCCAGCAGCTCCTCGGGGGGGGCCCCCCAAGAGACCCAGTACTTC
NA	TRBJ1-1	NA	TRBV10-2	CASSPVSVNTEAFF	TGCGCCAGCAGTCCCGTCTCCGTGAACACTGAAGCTTTCTTT
NA	TRBJ2-5	NA	TRBV7-9	CASSLSRGAKTQYF	TGTGCCAGCAGCCTCTCCAGGGGCGCAAAGACCCAGTACTTC
NA	TRBJ1-1	TRBD1	TRBV5-6	CASSLYAGGHTEAFF	TGTGCCAGCAGCTTGTACGCAGGGGGCCACACTGAAGCTTTCTTT
NA	TRBJ2-7	TRBD2	TRBV9	CASSPTDSGASYEQYF	TGTGCCAGCAGCCCCACGGATAGCGGGGCGTCCTACGAGCAGTACTTC
NA	TRBJ2-2	NA	TRBV19	CASSILTGELFF	TGTGCCAGTAGTATACTCACCGGGGAGCTGTTTTTT
NA	TRBJ1-2	TRBD1	TRBV5-4	CASRKGTGYLGYGYTF	TGTGCCAGCAGGAAGGGGACAGGGTATTTGGGCTATGGCTACACCTTC
NA	TRBJ1-3	NA	TRBV5-8	CASSGGHRSGNTIYF	TGTGCCAGCAGCGGGGGACACCGCTCTGGAAACACCATATATTTT
NA	TRBJ2-3	TRBD2	TRBV6-1	CASRTSGGAPDTQYF	TGTGCCAGCAGAACTAGCGGGGGGGCCCCAGATACGCAGTATTTT